What follows are 10 T cell receptor delta chains derived from one specimen sequenced in a study of gamma-delta T cells after stem cell transplantation. TCRdb reprocessed the RT-PCR reads using CATT. This table has about 1,200 delta-chain clones, 15% to 20% appearing once. The sequencing sample was made of gamma-delta T cells. Receptor source: a human donor. It is not recorded whose cells these are; they may come from a transplant donor.

Details on this clone: A far larger clone lies a single base away; this is likely a read error. V and J are TRDV2 and TRDJ3; D is possibly TRDD3 (7 bases). Trimming shortened V by 0 bases and J by 2 bases, and 19 bases separated the two germline ends. The CDR3 extends over 20 amino acids. The germline V gene encodes CDR1 GEAIGNYY and CDR2 EKD. CDR3 nucleotide sequence: TGTGCCTGTGACACCATCGGGGGATCCTACAGCCCCTGGGACACCCGACAGATGTTTTTC. Translation gives CACDTIGGSYSPWDTRQMFF.

Note on this clone: A clone one base away is much larger, so this may be a read error. The chain joins TRDV2 to TRDJ1; TRDD3 matches at 9 bases. The V and J ends lost 3 bases and 2 bases, in that order; junction bases with no gene match: 6. The germline gives CDR1 GEAIGNYY, CDR2 EKD. The CDR3 loop spans 15 amino acids. As DNA, the CDR3 is TGTGCCTGTGACGCCGGGGGGATACTAACCGATAAACTCATCTTT. This sequence encodes CACDAGGILTDKLIF.

V gene TRDV1 combines with J gene TRDJ1; a possible D gene is TRDD3 (5 bases). This CDR3 region has 14 residues. V gave up 6 bases and J gave up 7 bases, with 18 bases separating them. CDR1 is TSWWSYY and CDR2 is QGS in the germline V gene. CDR3 nucleotide sequence: TGTGCTCTTGGACGAGGGATCCCTCACCTTAAACTCATCTTT. Translation gives CALGRGIPHLKLIF.

With respect to this clone: The protein TCRdb lists belongs to a much larger clone and differs from this DNA's translation at residue 16, which points to a read error; the protein shown is made from the DNA. The gene calls are TRDV1 and TRDJ1; 10 bases are shared with TRDD3. The CDR3 length is 18 residues. The germline V gene encodes CDR1 TSWWSYY and CDR2 QGS. CDR3 sequence: CALGELWVLGDPSDKPIF. The DNA for the CDR3 is TGTGCTCTTGGGGAACTATGGGTACTGGGGGATCCGTCCGATAAACCCATCTTT.

This chain connects TRDV1 to TRDJ1, with TRDD3 identical over 11 bases. From germline, CDR1 is TSWWSYY and CDR2 QGS. V shed 6 bases, J shed 0 bases, and the junction held 24 bases outside the gene matches. This CDR3 comprises 22 residues. CDR3 region: CALGHLPKKQLGDIPYTDKLIF. The DNA for the CDR3 is TGTGCTCTTGGCCATCTTCCTAAGAAACAACTGGGGGATATTCCGTACACCGATAAACTCATCTTT.

This clone was seen a few times. This sequence is one base from a far larger clone and is likely a read error. The V gene is TRDV2, the J gene TRDJ3, with D unresolved. Germline V gene data show CDR1 as GEAIGNYY and CDR2 as EKD. This CDR3 has 19 residues. Trimming stripped 2 bases from V and 0 bases from J, with 16 bases between. The CDR3 sequence: CACDSNTYQSSWDTRQMFF. The CDR3 nucleotides read TGTGCCTGTGACAGTAATACTTACCAAAGCTCCTGGGACACCCGACAGATGTTTTTC.

This clone appeared a few times. This sequence joins TRDV1 and TRDJ1; tentative D call: TRDD2 (6 bases). Trimming took 2 bases from V and 0 from J, leaving 31 bases between them. Germline V gives CDR1 TSWWSYY, CDR2 QGS. This CDR3 contains 22 residues. CDR3: CALGELVSGWRSYLQYTDKLIF. The CDR3, as DNA: TGTGCTCTTGGGGAATTAGTCTCAGGTTGGAGGTCCTACCTCCAGTACACCGATAAACTCATCTTT.

In its sample, this clone ranks as medium-sized. The chain recombines TRDV2 with TRDJ1, with a possible D match to TRDD3 (6 bases). The ends were cut back, 0 bases at V and 0 bases at J, with 22 bases in the middle. Germline assignment: CDR1 GEAIGNYY and CDR2 EKD. This CDR3 spans 19 amino acids. The CDR3 spells CACDTVGGSSPGDTDKLIF. The CDR3 coding sequence is TGTGCCTGTGACACCGTGGGGGGGTCCTCCCCGGGGGACACCGATAAACTCATCTTT.

Comments on this clone: One base away lies a much larger clone, so this may be a sequencing read error. V gene TRDV2 combines with J gene TRDJ3, with 9 bases that match TRDD3. The germline V gene encodes CDR1 GEAIGNYY and CDR2 EKD. Trimming cost V 0 bases and J 0 bases; bases outside gene matches: 17. The CDR3 runs 23 residues. The CDR3 sequence is CACDTVYWGTQNLSSWDTRQMFF. Written as DNA, the CDR3 is TGTGCCTGTGACACCGTGTACTGGGGGACACAAAACCTGAGCTCCTGGGACACCCGACAGATGTTTTTC.

With regard to this clone: Possible read error: a much larger clone is one base away. This chain joins TRDV1 and TRDJ1, with 7 bases that match TRDD3. The CDR3 loop spans 23 amino acids. Germline V CDR1 and CDR2: TSWWSYY, QGS. CDR3 amino acids: CALGELVPSTRGYKLPYTDKPIF. The CDR3, as DNA: TGTGCTCTTGGGGAACTAGTTCCATCGACGAGGGGATATAAACTTCCGTACACCGATAAACCCATCTTT.